The clone carrying this T cell receptor beta chain was found a few times. Antigen unknown. The data originate from a study of blood T cells in healthy people across ages. Germline V CDR1 and CDR2: MNHEY, SMNVEV (reference sequence). The CDR3 totals 15 residues. Study results and limitations: The long-lived group displayed more naive CD4+ cells, plus higher diversity, than the aged donors did.

The use of a sample-barcoded 5' primer and a J-beta primer mix characterized a second PCR of 7 to 11 cycles. TCRdb passed the 5' RACE reads through MiXCR, listing each CDR3 protein once. The data hold more than 650,000 distinct CDR3 sequences, with under 30% observed a single time. Separately, the same data were catalogued under a study of T cells of mothers and their children. In that study: The study found thymic selection shapes TCR recombination output similarly in related and unrelated pairs. Slightly, though not significantly, more overlap was seen in related than in unrelated mother-child pairs.

The TCR originated in a boy aged 5-17 years in good health. Source material: blood. The chain employs TRBV27 and TRBJ2-1; 7 bases are shared with TRBD1. TRBJ2-7 explains the end of the DNA better; the J call may be wrong. This chain's CDR3 is CASSKQGGALGEQYF. In DNA, the CDR3 is TGTGCCAGCAGTAAACAAGGGGGCGCCCTGGGCGAGCAGTACTTC.